The sequence of this T cell receptor beta chain was determined in a study of beta chain features in type 1 diabetes. CDR3 length equals 15 residues. The germline V and J ends were trimmed by 5 bases and 0 bases, with 14 bases remaining between them. Germline CDR1 is SGHTA and CDR2 is FQGNSA. Study findings and constraints: The VDJ junctions of type 1 diabetes patients carried fewer insertions and more deletions.

Expressed TCRB transcripts were sequenced after all isolated RNA was converted to cDNA. Produced via immunoSEQ multiplex PCR; TCRdb's table is partial and in-frame only. The sample carries roughly 370,000 clones, around 13% recorded once. Post-sort purity exceeded 98% for all sorted populations. In the case of this clone: Its antigen is still unknown.

This TCR came from a man aged 30 to 39 in good health. The chain has TRBV7-2 and TRBJ2-7, with D unclear. Sequenced input: naive CD4+ T cells from blood. The CDR3 DNA sequence: TGTGCCAGCAGCCTCCGACAAGGTACCTCCTACGAGCAGTACGTC. Amino acid sequence: CASSLRQGTSYEQYV.